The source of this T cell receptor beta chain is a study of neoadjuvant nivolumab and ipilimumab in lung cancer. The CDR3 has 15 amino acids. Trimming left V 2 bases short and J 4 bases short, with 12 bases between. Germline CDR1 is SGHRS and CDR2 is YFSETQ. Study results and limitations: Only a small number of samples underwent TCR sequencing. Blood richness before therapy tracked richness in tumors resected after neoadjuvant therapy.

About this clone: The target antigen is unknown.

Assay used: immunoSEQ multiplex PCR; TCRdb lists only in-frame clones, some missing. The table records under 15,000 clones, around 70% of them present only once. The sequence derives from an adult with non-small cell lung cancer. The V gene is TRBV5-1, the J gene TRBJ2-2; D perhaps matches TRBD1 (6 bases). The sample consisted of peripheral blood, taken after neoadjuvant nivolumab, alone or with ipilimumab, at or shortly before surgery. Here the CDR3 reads CASSFGRGGTGELFF. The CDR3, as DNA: TGCGCCAGCAGCTTCGGCAGGGGTGGCACCGGGGAGCTGTTTTTT.